The entry that follows covers one T cell receptor beta chain sequence. Its target is unknown. This sample stems from a study of shared clonotypes between healthy human individuals. Study-level information: CD8 memory received one plate per donor, CD8 naive two, CD4 memory three and CD4 naive three.

Study-wide points: Across a handful of donors, naive CD4 shared about 5%, naive CD8 3.5% to 4%, memory CD4 roughly 2.3%, memory CD8 0.35% to 0.5%. Larger estimated richness was generally seen in naive subsets than in memory subsets.

The data were produced by immunoSEQ multiplex PCR, yet TCRdb's version contains in-frame clones alone and is incomplete. Of approximately 1.4 million clones listed, 95% to 99% are singletons. Trimming took 5 bases from V and 0 from J, leaving 7 bases between them. Germline V gives CDR1 MNHEY, CDR2 SMNVEV (reference sequence). This CDR3 has 14 amino acids. This receptor was taken from a man aged 25-45 years in good health. V gene TRBV27 combines with J gene TRBJ2-2; a weak D match, TRBD1 (5 bases). The material sequenced was naive CD4+ T cells sorted from blood. Specified subset: CD45RA+ positively selected. The CDR3 coding sequence is TGTGCCAGCAGTGGACAAGCGAACACCGGGGAGCTGTTTTTT. Protein: CASSGQANTGELFF.